Reported below is one T cell receptor (beta chain). The authors' processing: For nucleated cells, counts were estimated from reference gene primer amplification. TCRdb's table, derived via immunoSEQ multiplex PCR, lists solely in-frame clones and lacks some. V, J and clone size were drawn from that table, and D and trimming were deduced from the DNA. In the table there are about 170,000 clones, around four fifths of which are singletons. This CDR3 has 13 residues. V shed 0 bases, J shed 8 bases, and the junction held 2 bases outside the gene matches. Germline-derived CDR1 and CDR2 are SGHRS and YFSETQ. The data derive from a study of blood T cell repertoires in COVID-19.

V gene TRBV5-1 combines with J gene TRBJ1-2; the match to TRBD1 covers 9 bases. This TCR came from an elderly woman with COVID-19, enrolled during active disease. The sequencing input was peripheral blood. For the CDR3, the DNA is TGCGCCAGCAGCTTGGAGACAGGGGGAGGCTACACCTTC. The encoded protein is CASSLETGGGYTF. Using reference TRBV5-1 and TRBJ1-2 for the parts outside the CDR3, the full variable domain is KAGVTQTPRYLIKTRGQQVTLSCSPISGHRSVSWYQQTPGQGLQFLFEYFSETQRNKGNFPGRFSGRQFSNSRSEMNVSTLELGDSALYLCASSLETGGGYTFGSGTRLTVV.